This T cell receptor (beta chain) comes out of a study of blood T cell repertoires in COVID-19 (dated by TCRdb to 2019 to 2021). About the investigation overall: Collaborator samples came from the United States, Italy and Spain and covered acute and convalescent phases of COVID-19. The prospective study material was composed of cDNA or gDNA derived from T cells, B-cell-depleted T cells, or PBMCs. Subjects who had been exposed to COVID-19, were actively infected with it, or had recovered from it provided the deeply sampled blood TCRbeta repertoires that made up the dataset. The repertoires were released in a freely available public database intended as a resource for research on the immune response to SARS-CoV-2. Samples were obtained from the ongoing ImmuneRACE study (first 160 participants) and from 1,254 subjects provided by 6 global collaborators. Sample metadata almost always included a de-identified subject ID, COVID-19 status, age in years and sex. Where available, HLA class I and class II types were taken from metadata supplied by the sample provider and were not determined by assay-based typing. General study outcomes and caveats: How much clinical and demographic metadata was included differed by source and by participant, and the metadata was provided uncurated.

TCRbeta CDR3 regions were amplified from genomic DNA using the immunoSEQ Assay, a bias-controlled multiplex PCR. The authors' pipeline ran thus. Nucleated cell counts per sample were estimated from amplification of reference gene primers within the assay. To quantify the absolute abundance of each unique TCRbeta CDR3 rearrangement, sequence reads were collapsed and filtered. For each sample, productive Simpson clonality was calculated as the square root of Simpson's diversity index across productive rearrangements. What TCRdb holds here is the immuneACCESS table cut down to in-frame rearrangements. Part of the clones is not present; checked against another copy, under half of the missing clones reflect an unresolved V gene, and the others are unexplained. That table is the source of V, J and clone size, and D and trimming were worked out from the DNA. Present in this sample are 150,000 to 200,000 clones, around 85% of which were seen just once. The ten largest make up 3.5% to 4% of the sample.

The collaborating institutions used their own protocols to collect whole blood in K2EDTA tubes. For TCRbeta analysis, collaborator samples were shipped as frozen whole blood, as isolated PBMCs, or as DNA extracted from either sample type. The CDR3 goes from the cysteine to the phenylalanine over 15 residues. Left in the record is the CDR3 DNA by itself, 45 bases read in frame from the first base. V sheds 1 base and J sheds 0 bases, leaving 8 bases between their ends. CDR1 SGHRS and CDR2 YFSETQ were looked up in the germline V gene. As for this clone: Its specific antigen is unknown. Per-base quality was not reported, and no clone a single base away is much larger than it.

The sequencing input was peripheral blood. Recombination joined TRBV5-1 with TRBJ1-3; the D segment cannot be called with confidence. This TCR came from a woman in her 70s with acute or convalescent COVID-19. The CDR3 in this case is CASSLLGDSGNTIYF. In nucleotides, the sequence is TGCGCCAGCAGCTTGCTGGGCGACTCTGGAAACACCATATATTTT.